One sample yielded the 24 T cell receptor beta chains listed below, sequenced in a study of T cells in narcolepsy. Only in-frame clones appear in the TCRdb table, and some are missing; sequencing was by immunoSEQ multiplex PCR. The sample holds roughly 38,000 clones, approximately 85% seen once. Sequencing input: CD45RA- memory CD4+ T cells from PBMCs. These receptors were collected from a human donor with narcolepsy.

The chain joins TRBV5-1 to TRBJ1-3; 9 nucleotides match TRBD1. V lost 1 base and J lost 0; bases outside the gene matches: 8. This CDR3 has 18 amino acids. Germline CDR1 is SGHRS and CDR2 is YFSETQ. CDR3 coding DNA: TGCGCCAGCAGCTTGCTTGGGACAGGGCAAAACTCTGGAAACACCATATATTTT. This sequence encodes CASSLLGTGQNSGNTIYF.

This chain links TRBV7-2 with TRBJ2-7; D gene uncertain. Trimming stripped 0 bases from V and 7 bases from J, with 10 bases between. This CDR3 comprises 13 residues. Germline V gene data show CDR1 as SGHTA and CDR2 as FQGNSA. CDR3 loop: CASSLAYTREQYF. CDR3 DNA: TGTGCCAGCAGCTTAGCTTATACGCGGGAGCAGTACTTC.

The V gene is TRBV7-2, the J gene TRBJ1-2; a weak D match, TRBD1 (6 bases). Germline lookup yields CDR1 SGHTA and CDR2 FQGNSA. Trimming pared 5 bases from V and 6 bases from J, leaving 10 bases between. This CDR3 region has 12 residues. The CDR3 reads CASSPYRDGYTF. The DNA for the CDR3 is TGTGCCAGCAGCCCCTACAGGGATGGCTACACCTTC. Complete variable domain (other parts from reference TRBV7-2 and TRBJ1-2): GAGVSQSPSNKVTEKGKDVELRCDPISGHTALYWYRQSLGQGLEFLIYFQGNSAPDKSGLPSDRFSAERTGGSVSTLTIQRTQQEDSAVYLCASSPYRDGYTFGSGTRLTVV.

The genes are TRBV5-8 and TRBJ2-6, with D maybe TRBD2 (5 bases). This CDR3 is built from 18 residues. Germline V gene sequence: CDR1 SGHTS, CDR2 YDEGEE. Deletions cut 0 bases from V and 0 bases from J, with 13 bases between. The chain's CDR3 is CASSLGLLGGSGANVLTF. CDR3 nucleotide sequence: TGTGCCAGCAGCTTGGGGCTGCTCGGAGGCTCTGGGGCCAACGTCCTGACTTTC.

This chain links TRBV27 with TRBJ1-6; D not resolved. Trimming stripped 5 bases from V and 0 bases from J, with 8 bases between. The CDR3 is made up of 15 amino acids. The V gene's germline CDR1 is MNHEY and CDR2 SMNVEV (reference sequence). CDR3 DNA sequence: TGTGCCAGCAGTCCGGCCCCCTCCTATAATTCACCCCTCCACTTT. Translated, it gives CASSPAPSYNSPLHF.

This clone turned up a few times. V is TRBV23-1 and J is TRBJ2-7; 7 bases are a match to TRBD2. TRBV23-1 is an ORF for which the function is uncertain. There are 15 residues in the CDR3. Trimming took 4 bases from V and 2 from J; bases not matched to a gene: 8. The CDR3 DNA is TGCGCCAGCAGTCCCCAGCGGGGTCGACCCTACGAGCAGTACTTC. This encodes CASSPQRGRPYEQYF.

The chain's CDR3 is CASSDRLGNRAEAFF. DNA of the CDR3: TGCGCCAGCAGTGATAGGTTGGGGAATAGAGCTGAAGCTTTCTTT. The V gene is TRBV10-2, the J gene TRBJ1-1; D call uncertain. V lost 3 bases and J lost 6, with 17 bases in between. This CDR3 contains 15 residues. Looked up from germline, CDR1 is WSHSY and CDR2 is SAAADI.

The genes are TRBV7-2 and TRBJ1-2; 8 nucleotides align to TRBD1. CDR3 length: 13 residues. Germline CDR1 reads SGHTA; CDR2 reads FQGNSA. The trim removed 5 bases at V and 5 bases at J, leaving 4 bases unmatched. This CDR3 is CASSPDRGYGYTF. The CDR3 nucleotides read TGTGCCAGCAGCCCCGACAGGGGATATGGCTACACCTTC.

The V and J genes are TRBV18 and TRBJ2-5; D uncertain. CDR3 size: 13 residues. V lost 3 bases and J lost 5, with 10 bases in between. CDR1 is KGHSH and CDR2 is LQKENI in the germline V gene. The CDR3 DNA sequence: TGTGCCAGCTCACCTAGCACGCTGGAGACCCAGTACTTC. Translating gives CASSPSTLETQYF.

The CDR3 loop is CATSRVKGQGGTEAFF. CDR3 coding DNA: TGTGCCACCAGCAGAGTAAAAGGACAGGGGGGGACTGAAGCTTTCTTT. The chain combines TRBV15 with TRBJ1-1, with 10 bases fitting TRBD1. With 1 base clipped from V and 5 bases from J, the junction kept 7 bases outside the gene matches. Germline V lookup: CDR1 LNHNV, CDR2 YYDKDF (reference sequence). CDR3 length equals 16 residues.

V usage is TRBV11-2 and J usage is TRBJ1-2, with D hard to call. The CDR3 loop spans 16 amino acids. Germline values: CDR1 SGHAT, CDR2 FQNNGV. The germline V and J ends were trimmed by 1 base and 2 bases, with 14 bases remaining between them. The CDR3 reads CASSLAEWPSNYGYTF. The CDR3 DNA reads as TGTGCCAGCAGCTTAGCAGAGTGGCCCAGCAACTATGGCTACACCTTC.

This chain joins TRBV5-1 and TRBJ1-2; TRBD1 matches 11 bases. V shed 4 bases, J shed 3 bases, and the junction held 5 bases outside the gene matches. The length of the CDR3 is 15 residues. Germline V gene sequence: CDR1 SGHRS, CDR2 YFSETQ. The CDR3 protein is CASSIGTGGYYGYTF. The CDR3 coding sequence is TGCGCCAGCAGCATTGGGACAGGGGGGTACTATGGCTACACCTTC.

Details on this clone: This specimen includes other DNA sequences encoding the same CDR3. This sequence joins TRBV5-6 and TRBJ1-2, with unresolved D. Per germline, CDR1 SGHDT and CDR2 YYEEEE. CDR3 size: 12 residues. V was clipped by 4 bases and J by 4 bases, with 8 bases between them. CDR3 sequence reads: CASSLGGYGYTF. The DNA of the CDR3 is TGTGCCAGCAGCCTGGGAGGCTATGGCTACACCTTC. Full variable domain (outside the CDR3, taken from reference TRBV5-6 and TRBJ1-2): DAGVTQSPTHLIKTRGQQVTLRCSPKSGHDTVSWYQQALGQGPQFIFQYYEEEERQRGNFPDRFSGHQFPNYSSELNVNALLLGDSALYLCASSLGGYGYTFGSGTRLTVV.

The sample holds a few counts of this clone. The chain has TRBV18 and TRBJ1-2; 10 nucleotides agree with TRBD1. V shed 5 bases and J 2 bases; nucleotides not matched to a gene: 5. This CDR3 comprises 15 residues. Germline V gene lookup returns CDR1 KGHSH and CDR2 LQKENI. The CDR3 nucleotides read TGTGCCAGCTCATCGACAGGGGGCACGAACTATGGCTACACCTTC. Residues: CASSSTGGTNYGYTF.

The gene calls are TRBV5-1 and TRBJ2-7; 8 bases fit TRBD1. The CDR3 totals 14 residues. Germline-derived CDR1 and CDR2 are SGHRS and YFSETQ. J lost 3 bases, V lost 4 bases, and 6 bases had no gene match. The CDR3 sequence: CASSTGTGDYEQYF. In nucleotides, the CDR3 is TGCGCCAGCAGCACGGGGACAGGTGACTACGAGCAGTACTTC. Supplemented by reference TRBV5-1 and TRBJ2-7, the full variable domain reads KAGVTQTPRYLIKTRGQQVTLSCSPISGHRSVSWYQQTPGQGLQFLFEYFSETQRNKGNFPGRFSGRQFSNSRSEMNVSTLELGDSALYLCASSTGTGDYEQYFGPGTRLTVT.

This rearrangement joins TRBV6-1 to TRBJ1-5, with a tentative D call TRBD1 (5 bases). CDR1 is MNHNS and CDR2 is SASEGT in the germline V gene. The CDR3 is made up of 15 amino acids. Trimming took 6 bases from V and 1 from J, leaving 13 bases between them. The CDR3 protein is CASRTTRDSNQPQHF. The CDR3 nucleotides read TGTGCCAGCAGGACCACCCGGGACAGCAATCAGCCCCAGCATTTT.

The CDR3 loop is CASSLETGELFF. Here the CDR3 DNA reads TGTGCCAGCAGCTTGGAGACCGGGGAGCTGTTTTTT. The chain couples TRBV11-3 to TRBJ2-2; D is unresolved. Germline CDR1 reads SGHNT; CDR2 reads YENEEA. The CDR3 covers 12 residues. Trimming pared 3 bases from V and 5 bases from J, leaving 4 bases between.

V gene TRBV2 combines with J gene TRBJ1-2; possibly TRBD1 for D (5 bases). Germline CDR1 SNHLY, CDR2 FYNNEI. The CDR3 is 13 residues long. With 8 bases removed from V and 4 bases from J, the gap between germline ends came to 14 bases. CDR3 loop: CASGDVGGYGYTF. CDR3 DNA sequence: TGTGCCAGCGGGGACGTTGGAGGCTATGGCTACACCTTC. Variable domain in full (rest from reference TRBV2 and TRBJ1-2): EPEVTQTPSHQVTQMGQEVILRCVPISNHLYFYWYRQILGQKVEFLVSFYNNEISEKSEIFDDQFSVERPDGSNFTLKIRSTKLEDSAMYFCASGDVGGYGYTFGSGTRLTVV.

Regarding this clone: Given the absence of the conserved phenylalanine or tryptophan at the CDR3 end, a read error is likely. The J gene is TRBJ2-7, the V gene TRBV9; TRBD1 matches 9 bases. Germline V gene sequence: CDR1 SGDLS, CDR2 YYNGEE. The CDR3 loop spans 14 amino acids. CDR3 in amino acids: CASSPGQGPYEQYL. Written as DNA, the CDR3 is TGCGCCAGCAGCCCGGGACAGGGTCCCTACGAGCAGTACCTC.

V and J are TRBV5-4 and TRBJ1-2; 7 positions match TRBD1. The CDR3 is 15 amino acids. Germline CDR1 and CDR2: SGHNT and YYREEE (reference sequence). Trimming at V came to 3 bases and at J to 4 bases, leaving 9 bases not matched to a gene. The chain's CDR3 is CASSSGTARSYGYTF. CDR3 nucleotide sequence: TGTGCCAGCAGCTCCGGGACAGCGCGAAGCTATGGCTACACCTTC. Variable domain in full (rest from reference TRBV5-4 and TRBJ1-2): ETGVTQSPTHLIKTRGQQVTLRCSSQSGHNTVSWYQQALGQGPQFIFQYYREEENGRGNFPPRFSGLQFPNYSSELNVNALELDDSALYLCASSSGTARSYGYTFGSGTRLTVV.

Only one count was recorded for this clone. The V and J genes are TRBV6-5 and TRBJ2-2, with D uncertain. The CDR3 totals 12 residues. The V end was cut by 5 bases, the J end by 6 bases, with 7 bases between. The germline V gene has CDR1 MNHEY and CDR2 SVGAGI. CDR3 nucleotide sequence: TGTGCCAGCAGTAACACGGCCGGGGAGCTGTTTTTT. This codes for CASSNTAGELFF.

The V and J genes are TRBV7-8 and TRBJ1-1; D is uncertain. The germline V and J ends were trimmed by 2 bases and 4 bases, with 8 bases remaining between them. The CDR3 loop spans 13 amino acids. The germline V gene has CDR1 SGHVS and CDR2 FQNEAQ. The CDR3 sequence is CASSLRLGTEAFF. The DNA of the CDR3 is TGTGCCAGCAGCTTACGGCTGGGCACTGAAGCTTTCTTT.

The chain has TRBV7-6 and TRBJ2-7, with 7 bases fitting TRBD2. The V gene's germline CDR1 is SGHVS and CDR2 FNYEAQ. V shed 1 base, J shed 2 bases, and the junction held 5 bases outside the gene matches. The CDR3 runs to 15 residues. The CDR3 DNA reads as TGTGCCAGCAGCTTAGGGTCTAGCGGTCCCTACGAGCAGTACTTC. It encodes CASSLGSSGPYEQYF.

This clone was seen a handful of times. CDR3 sequence (DNA): TGCGCCAGCAGCCTTCCAAGGGGAGGCAGGGGGATTAATTCACCCCTCCACTTT. This encodes CASSLPRGGRGINSPLHF. The J gene is TRBJ1-6, the V gene TRBV4-1, with 7 bases matching TRBD1. Trimming removed 4 bases from V and 6 bases from J; junction bases left unmatched: 15. The length of the CDR3 is 18 residues. Germline V gene data show CDR1 as MGHRA and CDR2 as YSYEKL.